This T cell receptor beta chain was identified in a study of blood T cell repertoires in COVID-19. Study details: Sources were T cells, B-cell-depleted T cells, or PBMCs; the material itself was cDNA or gDNA.

As handled by the study authors: Estimation of nucleated cell counts relied on the amplification of reference gene primers. Measured with immunoSEQ multiplex PCR; TCRdb has only the in-frame clones, and not every one. V, J and clone size were drawn from that table, and D and trimming were deduced from the DNA. Of about 220,000 clones listed, 83% are singletons. The CDR3 is 16 amino acids. V dropped 2 bases and J dropped 0 bases, with 12 bases sitting between them. Germline V gene sequence: CDR1 SGHAT, CDR2 FQDESV (reference sequence). Living in roughly 23 US areas, the participants were between roughly 18 and 90 years of age. Participants reported their clinical history, and cohort assignment relied on those reports.

The chain couples TRBV11-1 to TRBJ2-3, with a weak D call TRBD2 (5 bases). The sequence came from a woman between 50 and 59 years old who had been exposed to COVID-19. The sequenced sample was PBMCs or T cells enriched from blood (not recorded which). CDR3 sequence reads: CASSLRERSSTDTQYF. The CDR3 region has the DNA TGTGCCAGCAGCTTAAGGGAGCGCTCTAGCACAGATACGCAGTATTTT. The variable domain in full, with the rest retrieved from reference TRBV11-1 and TRBJ2-3, is EAEVAQSPRYKITEKSQAVAFWCDPISGHATLYWYRQILGQGPELLVQFQDESVVDDSQLPKDRFSAERLKGVDSTLKIQPAELGDSAMYLCASSLRERSSTDTQYFGPGTRLTVL.